The sequence of this T cell receptor beta chain was determined in a study of T cell repertoires in cytomegalovirus infection. Study-level information: Recently described HLA-C-restricted plus well-studied HLA-B-restricted CMV epitopes were used. Evidence of both CMV infection and a matching HLA type came from public TCR beta signatures.

Study results and caveats: Summed public TCR beta family frequency identified CMV carriers bearing the relevant HLA.

On this clonotype: The antigen is undetermined.

Via MiXCR, TCRdb re-called the reads, giving one row per CDR3 protein. The repertoire holds about 830,000 distinct CDR3 sequences, with around a third as singletons. CDR1 is SGHDT, CDR2 YYEEEE, per germline. The CDR3 spans 17 residues. Trimming shortened V by 0 bases and J by 1 base, and 13 bases separated the two germline ends. The chain employs TRBV5-6 and TRBJ2-2; D perhaps matches TRBD2 (5 bases). Specimen: cultured CD8+ T cells from PBMCs, collected from culture after CMV antigen stimulation. The TCR sequence derives from a human donor in good health (CMV status not recorded). Some clones in this sample may be carry-over from other donors' samples. Here the CDR3 DNA reads TGTGCCAGCAGCTTGGTGGGAGACCTACTGAACACCGGGGAGCTGTTTTTT. This gives the protein CASSLVGDLLNTGELFF.